This TCR beta chain derives from a study of T cell responses to AZD1222 COVID-19 vaccine. Sequencing used immunoSEQ multiplex PCR; TCRdb keeps in-frame clones, though not all of them. The table has about 120,000 clones, approximately 90% seen once. In regard to this clone: Its antigen is unidentified.

CDR3 length: 14 residues. The ends lost 1 base at V and 3 bases at J; junction bases unmatched: 4. Germline values: CDR1 SGHDT, CDR2 YYEEEE. Study-wide results and limits: Donors were chiefly white British, with a greater number of females, and clonal diversity was perhaps underestimated.

This sequence originates from an adult in good health. Sequences were derived from peripheral blood, sampled on day 0 of AZD1222 vaccination. V gene TRBV5-6 combines with J gene TRBJ2-7; TRBD1 aligns across 7 bases. The CDR3 region has the DNA TGTGCCAGCAGCTTGTTAGGGGGCGGCTACGAGCAGTACTTC. It codes for CASSLLGGGYEQYF.